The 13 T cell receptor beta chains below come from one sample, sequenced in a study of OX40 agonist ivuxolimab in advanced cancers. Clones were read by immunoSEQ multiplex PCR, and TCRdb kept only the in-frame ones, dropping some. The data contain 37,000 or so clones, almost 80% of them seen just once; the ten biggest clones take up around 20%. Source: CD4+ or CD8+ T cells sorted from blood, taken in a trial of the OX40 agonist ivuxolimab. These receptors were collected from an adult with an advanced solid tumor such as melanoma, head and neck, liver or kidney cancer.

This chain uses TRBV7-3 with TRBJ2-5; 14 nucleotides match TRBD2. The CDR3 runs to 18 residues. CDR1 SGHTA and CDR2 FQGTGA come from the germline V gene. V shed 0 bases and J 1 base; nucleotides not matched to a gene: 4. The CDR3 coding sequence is TGTGCCAGCAGCTTAACGCCCGGGACTAGCGGGGGCCAAGAGACCCAGTACTTC. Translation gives CASSLTPGTSGGQETQYF.

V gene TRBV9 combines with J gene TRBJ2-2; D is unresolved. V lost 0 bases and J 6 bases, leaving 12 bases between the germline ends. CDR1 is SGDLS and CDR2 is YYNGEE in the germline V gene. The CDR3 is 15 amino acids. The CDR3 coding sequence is TGTGCCAGCAGCGTAGAACCAGCCACCCCCGGGGAGCTGTTTTTT. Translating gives CASSVEPATPGELFF.

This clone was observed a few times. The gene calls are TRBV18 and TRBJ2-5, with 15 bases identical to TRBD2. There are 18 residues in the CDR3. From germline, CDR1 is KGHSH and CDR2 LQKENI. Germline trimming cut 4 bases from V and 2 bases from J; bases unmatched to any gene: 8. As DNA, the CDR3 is TGTGCCAGCTCACGTGGACTAGCGGGGGGGAAAGATCAAGAGACCCAGTACTTC. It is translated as CASSRGLAGGKDQETQYF.

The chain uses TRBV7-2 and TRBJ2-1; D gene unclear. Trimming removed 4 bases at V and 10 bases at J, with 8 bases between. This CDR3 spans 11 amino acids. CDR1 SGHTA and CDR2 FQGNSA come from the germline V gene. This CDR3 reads CASSSYQEQFF. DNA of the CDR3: TGTGCCAGCAGCTCCTACCAAGAGCAGTTCTTC.

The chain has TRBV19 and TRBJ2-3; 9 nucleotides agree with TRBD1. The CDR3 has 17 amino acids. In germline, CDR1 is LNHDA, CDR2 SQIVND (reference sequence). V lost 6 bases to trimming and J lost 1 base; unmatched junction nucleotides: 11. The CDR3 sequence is CASRSGTGSGGTDTQYF. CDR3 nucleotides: TGTGCCAGTAGGTCGGGGACAGGGTCGGGTGGCACAGATACGCAGTATTTT. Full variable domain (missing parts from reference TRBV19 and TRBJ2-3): DGGITQSPKYLFRKEGQNVTLSCEQNLNHDAMYWYRQDPGQGLRLIYYSQIVNDFQKGDIAEGYSVSREKKESFPLTVTSAQKNPTAFYLCASRSGTGSGGTDTQYFGPGTRLTVL.

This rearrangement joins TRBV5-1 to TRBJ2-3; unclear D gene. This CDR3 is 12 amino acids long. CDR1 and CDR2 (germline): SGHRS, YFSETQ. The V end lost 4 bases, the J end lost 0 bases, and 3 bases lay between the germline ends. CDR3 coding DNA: TGCGCCAGCAGCGGGAGCACAGATACGCAGTATTTT. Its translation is CASSGSTDTQYF.

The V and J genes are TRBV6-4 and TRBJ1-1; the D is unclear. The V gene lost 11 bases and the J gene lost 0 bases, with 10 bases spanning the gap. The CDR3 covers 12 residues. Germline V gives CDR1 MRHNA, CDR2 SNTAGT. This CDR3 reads CAGRALNTEAFF. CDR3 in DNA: TGTGCCGGCCGAGCTTTGAACACTGAAGCTTTCTTT.

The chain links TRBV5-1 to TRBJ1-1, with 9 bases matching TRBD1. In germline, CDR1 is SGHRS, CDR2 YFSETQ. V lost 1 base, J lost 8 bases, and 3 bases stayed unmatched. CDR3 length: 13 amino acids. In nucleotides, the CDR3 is TGCGCCAGCAGCTTGACAGGACAGGGGGAAGCTTTCTTT. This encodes CASSLTGQGEAFF.

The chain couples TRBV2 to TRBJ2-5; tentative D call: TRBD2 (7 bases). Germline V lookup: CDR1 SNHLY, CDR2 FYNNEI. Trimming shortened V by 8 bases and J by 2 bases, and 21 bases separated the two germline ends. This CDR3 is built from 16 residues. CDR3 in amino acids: CASARGSGDIQETQYF. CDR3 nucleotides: TGTGCCAGCGCGAGGGGGAGCGGGGATATACAAGAGACCCAGTACTTC. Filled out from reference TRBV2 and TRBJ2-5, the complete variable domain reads EPEVTQTPSHQVTQMGQEVILRCVPISNHLYFYWYRQILGQKVEFLVSFYNNEISEKSEIFDDQFSVERPDGSNFTLKIRSTKLEDSAMYFCASARGSGDIQETQYFGPGTRLLVL.

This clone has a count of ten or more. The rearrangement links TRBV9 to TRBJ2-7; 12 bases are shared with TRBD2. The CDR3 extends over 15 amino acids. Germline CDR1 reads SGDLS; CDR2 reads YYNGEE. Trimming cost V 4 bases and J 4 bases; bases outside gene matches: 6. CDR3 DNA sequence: TGTGCCAGCAGCCTATCTAGCGGGGGGGCTTACGAGCAGTACTTC. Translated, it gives CASSLSSGGAYEQYF.

CDR3: CASSRPSARGGNQPQHF. The CDR3 nucleotides are TGTGCCAGCAGTCGACCCTCCGCGCGGGGGGGGAATCAGCCCCAGCATTTT. V gene TRBV28 combines with J gene TRBJ1-5; TRBD1 is a possible D gene (5 bases). CDR1 MDHEN and CDR2 SYDVKM come from the germline V gene. The CDR3 contains 17 residues. V was pared by 5 bases and J by 4 bases, with 21 bases between.

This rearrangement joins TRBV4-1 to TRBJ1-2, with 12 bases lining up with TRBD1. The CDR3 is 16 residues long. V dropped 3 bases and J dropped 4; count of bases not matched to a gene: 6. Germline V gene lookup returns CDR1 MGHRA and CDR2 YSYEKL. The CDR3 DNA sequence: TGCGCCAGCAGCCACCTTGGGACAGGGGGCTCCTATGGCTACACCTTC. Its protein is CASSHLGTGGSYGYTF.

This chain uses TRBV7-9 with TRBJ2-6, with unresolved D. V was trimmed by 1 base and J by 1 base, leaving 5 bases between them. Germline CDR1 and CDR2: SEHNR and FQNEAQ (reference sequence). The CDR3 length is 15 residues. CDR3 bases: TGTGCCAGCAGCTTAGGCTGGTCTGGGGCCAACGTCCTGACTTTC. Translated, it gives CASSLGWSGANVLTF.